This T cell receptor (beta chain) was retrieved from a study of blood T cell repertoires in COVID-19. Whole-study context: Specimens from acute and convalescent COVID-19 originated in the United States, Italy and Spain.

TCRdb's copy holds only in-frame clones and misses some; the assay was immunoSEQ multiplex PCR. The sample yields 50,000 to 70,000 clones, around nine tenths seen once. Deletions cut 5 bases from V and 8 bases from J, with 18 bases between. The CDR3 is 15 amino acids. The germline V gene encodes CDR1 SGHTA and CDR2 FQGNSA. This clone occurred a few times. Sequenced: peripheral blood. The sequence derives from a human donor with active COVID-19. The donor label of this sample is uncertain. The rearrangement joins TRBV7-2 to TRBJ1-4; no clear D gene. CDR3 nucleotides: TGTGCCAGCAGCCCTTCGCCCAGTAGACTCGAAAAACTGTTTTTT. The encoded protein is CASSPSPSRLEKLFF.